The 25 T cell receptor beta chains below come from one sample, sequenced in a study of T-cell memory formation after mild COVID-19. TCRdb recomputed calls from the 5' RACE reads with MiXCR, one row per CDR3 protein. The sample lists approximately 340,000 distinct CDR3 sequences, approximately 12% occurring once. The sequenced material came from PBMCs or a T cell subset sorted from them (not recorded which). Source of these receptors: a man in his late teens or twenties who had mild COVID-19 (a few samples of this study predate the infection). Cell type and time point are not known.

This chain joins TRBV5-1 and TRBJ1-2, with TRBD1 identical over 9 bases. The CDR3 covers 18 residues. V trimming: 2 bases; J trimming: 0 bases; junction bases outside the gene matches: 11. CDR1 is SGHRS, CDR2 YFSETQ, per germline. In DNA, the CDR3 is TGCGCCAGCAGCTTCTTTACGGGACAGGGCCCTACTAACTATGGCTACACCTTC. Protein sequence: CASSFFTGQGPTNYGYTF. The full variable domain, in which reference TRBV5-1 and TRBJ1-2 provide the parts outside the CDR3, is KAGVTQTPRYLIKTRGQQVTLSCSPISGHRSVSWYQQTPGQGLQFLFEYFSETQRNKGNFPGRFSGRQFSNSRSEMNVSTLELGDSALYLCASSFFTGQGPTNYGYTFGSGTRLTVV.

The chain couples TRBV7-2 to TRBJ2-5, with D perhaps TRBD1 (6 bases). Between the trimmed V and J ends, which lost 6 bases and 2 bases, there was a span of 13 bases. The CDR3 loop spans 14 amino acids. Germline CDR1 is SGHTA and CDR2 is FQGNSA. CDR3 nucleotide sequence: TGTGCCAGCAGTTTTACAGGGCCACAAGAGACCCAGTACTTC. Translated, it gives CASSFTGPQETQYF.

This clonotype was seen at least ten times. Here the CDR3 DNA reads TGTGCCAGTAGTCCTCCCGGCGATACGCAGTATTTT. Amino acid sequence: CASSPPGDTQYF. This sequence joins TRBV6-2 or TRBV6-3 and TRBJ2-3; D unresolved. Germline CDR1 MNHEY, CDR2 SVGEGT. Trimming shortened V by 9 bases and J by 6 bases, and 13 bases separated the two germline ends. The CDR3 runs to 12 residues.

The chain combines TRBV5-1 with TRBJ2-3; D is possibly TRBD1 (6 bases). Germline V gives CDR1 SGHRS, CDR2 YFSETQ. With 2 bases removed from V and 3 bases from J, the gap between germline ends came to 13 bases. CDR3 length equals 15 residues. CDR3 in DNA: TGCGCCAGCAGCTTAACAGGGCTGAAAACAGATACGCAGTATTTT. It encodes CASSLTGLKTDTQYF. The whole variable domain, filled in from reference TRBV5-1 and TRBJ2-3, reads KAGVTQTPRYLIKTRGQQVTLSCSPISGHRSVSWYQQTPGQGLQFLFEYFSETQRNKGNFPGRFSGRQFSNSRSEMNVSTLELGDSALYLCASSLTGLKTDTQYFGPGTRLTVL.

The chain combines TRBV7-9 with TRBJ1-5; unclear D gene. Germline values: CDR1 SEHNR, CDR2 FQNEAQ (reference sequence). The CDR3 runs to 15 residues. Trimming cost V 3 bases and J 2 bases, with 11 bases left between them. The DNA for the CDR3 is TGTGCCAGCAGCTTTGGTGTTACGGGCAATCAGCCCCAGCATTTT. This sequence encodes CASSFGVTGNQPQHF.

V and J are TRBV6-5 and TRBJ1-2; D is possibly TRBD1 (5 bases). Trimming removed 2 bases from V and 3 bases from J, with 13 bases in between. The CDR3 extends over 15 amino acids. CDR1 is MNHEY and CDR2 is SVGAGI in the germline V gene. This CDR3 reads CASSYRGAAYYGYTF. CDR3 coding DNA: TGTGCCAGCAGTTACCGAGGGGCAGCCTACTATGGCTACACCTTC.

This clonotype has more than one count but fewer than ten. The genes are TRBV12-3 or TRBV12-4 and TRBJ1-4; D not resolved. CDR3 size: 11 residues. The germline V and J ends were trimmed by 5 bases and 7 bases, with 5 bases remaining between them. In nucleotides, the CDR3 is TGTGCCAGCAGTGCGCGTGAAAAACTGTTTTTT. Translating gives CASSAREKLFF.

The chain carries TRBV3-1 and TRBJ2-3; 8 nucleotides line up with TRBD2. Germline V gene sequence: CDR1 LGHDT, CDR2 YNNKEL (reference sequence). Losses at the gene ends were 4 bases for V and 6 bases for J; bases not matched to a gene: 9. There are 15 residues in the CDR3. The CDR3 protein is CASSLRPGGADTQYF. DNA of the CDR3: TGTGCCAGCAGCCTTCGCCCGGGGGGGGCCGATACGCAGTATTTT.

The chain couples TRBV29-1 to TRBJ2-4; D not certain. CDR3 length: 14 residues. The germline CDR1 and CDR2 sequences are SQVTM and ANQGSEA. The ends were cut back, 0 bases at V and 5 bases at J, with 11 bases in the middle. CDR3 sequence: CSVEDRDIENIQYF. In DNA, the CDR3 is TGCAGCGTTGAAGATCGCGACATCGAAAACATTCAGTACTTC.

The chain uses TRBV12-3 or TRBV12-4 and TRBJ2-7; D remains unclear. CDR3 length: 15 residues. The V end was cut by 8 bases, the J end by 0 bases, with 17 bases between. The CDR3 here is CASGVGGISSYEQYV. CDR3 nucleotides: TGTGCCAGCGGCGTTGGCGGAATAAGCTCCTACGAGCAGTACGTC.

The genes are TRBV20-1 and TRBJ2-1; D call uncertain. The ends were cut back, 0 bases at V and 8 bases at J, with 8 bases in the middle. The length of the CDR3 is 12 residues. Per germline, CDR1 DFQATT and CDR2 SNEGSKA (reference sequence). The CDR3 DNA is TGCAGTGCTAGAGATCATGGTTATGAGCAGTTCTTC. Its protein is CSARDHGYEQFF.

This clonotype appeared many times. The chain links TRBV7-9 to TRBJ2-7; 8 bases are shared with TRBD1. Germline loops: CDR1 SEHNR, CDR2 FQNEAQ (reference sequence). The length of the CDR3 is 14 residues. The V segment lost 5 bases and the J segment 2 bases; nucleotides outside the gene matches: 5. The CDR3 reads CASSRTGPTYEQYF. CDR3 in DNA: TGTGCCAGCAGCCGGACAGGGCCTACCTACGAGCAGTACTTC.

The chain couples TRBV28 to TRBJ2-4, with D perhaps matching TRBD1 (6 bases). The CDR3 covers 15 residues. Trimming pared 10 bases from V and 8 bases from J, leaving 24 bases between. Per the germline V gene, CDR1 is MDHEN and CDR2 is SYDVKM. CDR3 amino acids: CATSEVTGTADIQYF. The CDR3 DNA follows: TGTGCCACTTCGGAGGTGACAGGAACGGCGGACATTCAGTACTTC.

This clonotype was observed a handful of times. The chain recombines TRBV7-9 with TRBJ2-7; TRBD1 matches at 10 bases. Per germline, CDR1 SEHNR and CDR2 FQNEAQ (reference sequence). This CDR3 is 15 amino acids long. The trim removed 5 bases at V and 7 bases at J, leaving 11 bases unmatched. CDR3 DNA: TGTGCCAGCAGCCGTAGTGGACAGGGGGAAAAGGAGCAGTACTTC. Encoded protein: CASSRSGQGEKEQYF.

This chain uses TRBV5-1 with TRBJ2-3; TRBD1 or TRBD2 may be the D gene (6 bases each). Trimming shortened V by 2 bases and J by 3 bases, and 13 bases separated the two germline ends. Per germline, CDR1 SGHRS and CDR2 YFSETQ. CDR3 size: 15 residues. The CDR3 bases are TGCGCCAGCAGCTTCAAGACAGGAGGGACAGATACGCAGTATTTT. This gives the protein CASSFKTGGTDTQYF.

The CDR3 DNA is TGTGCCAGCTCAACACTAGTTCCATTTTCGACCCAGTACTTC. Its protein product is CASSTLVPFSTQYF. The V call is TRBV18, the J call TRBJ2-5, with D tentatively TRBD2 (5 bases). V gave up 5 bases and J gave up 7 bases, with 17 bases separating them. CDR3 length: 14 amino acids. Germline CDR1 is KGHSH and CDR2 is LQKENI.

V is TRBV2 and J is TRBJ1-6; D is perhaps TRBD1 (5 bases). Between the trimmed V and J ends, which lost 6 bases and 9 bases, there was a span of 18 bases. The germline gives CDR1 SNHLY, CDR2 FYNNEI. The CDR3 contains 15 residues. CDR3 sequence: CASRNPRGRGSPLHF. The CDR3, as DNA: TGTGCCAGCAGAAACCCGAGGGGCCGGGGTTCACCCCTCCACTTT. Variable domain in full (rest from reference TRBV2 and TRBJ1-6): EPEVTQTPSHQVTQMGQEVILRCVPISNHLYFYWYRQILGQKVEFLVSFYNNEISEKSEIFDDQFSVERPDGSNFTLKIRSTKLEDSAMYFCASRNPRGRGSPLHFGNGTRLTVT.

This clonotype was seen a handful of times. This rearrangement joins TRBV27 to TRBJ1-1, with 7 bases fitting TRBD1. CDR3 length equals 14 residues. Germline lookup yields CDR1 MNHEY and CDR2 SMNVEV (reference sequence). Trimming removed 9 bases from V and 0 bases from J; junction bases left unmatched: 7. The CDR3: CARVWTGLNTEAFF. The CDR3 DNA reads TGTGCCAGAGTTTGGACAGGACTGAACACTGAAGCTTTCTTT.

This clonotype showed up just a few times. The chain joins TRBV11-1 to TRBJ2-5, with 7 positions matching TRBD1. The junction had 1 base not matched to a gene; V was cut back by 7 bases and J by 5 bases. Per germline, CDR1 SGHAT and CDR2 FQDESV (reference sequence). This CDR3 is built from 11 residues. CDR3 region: CASKQGETQYF. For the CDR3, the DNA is TGTGCCAGCAAACAGGGGGAGACCCAGTACTTC.

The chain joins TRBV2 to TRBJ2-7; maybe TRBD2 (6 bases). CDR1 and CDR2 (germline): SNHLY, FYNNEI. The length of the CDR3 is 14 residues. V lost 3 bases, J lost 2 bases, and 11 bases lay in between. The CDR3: CASSELAVPYEQYF. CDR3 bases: TGTGCCAGCAGTGAGTTAGCGGTCCCCTACGAGCAGTACTTC.

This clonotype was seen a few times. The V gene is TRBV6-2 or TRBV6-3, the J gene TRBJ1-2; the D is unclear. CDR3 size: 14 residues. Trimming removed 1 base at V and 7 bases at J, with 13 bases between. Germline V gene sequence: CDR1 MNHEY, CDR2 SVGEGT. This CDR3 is CASSYLYTPLGYTF. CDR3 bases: TGTGCCAGCAGTTACTTATACACCCCGCTTGGCTACACCTTC.

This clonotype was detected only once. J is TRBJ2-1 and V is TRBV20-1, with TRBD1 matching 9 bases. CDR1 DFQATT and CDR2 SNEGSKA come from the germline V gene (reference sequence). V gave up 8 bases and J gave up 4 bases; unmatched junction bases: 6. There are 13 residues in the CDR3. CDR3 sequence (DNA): TGCAGTCAACAGGGGGCCTCGTACAATGAGCAGTTCTTC. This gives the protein CSQQGASYNEQFF.

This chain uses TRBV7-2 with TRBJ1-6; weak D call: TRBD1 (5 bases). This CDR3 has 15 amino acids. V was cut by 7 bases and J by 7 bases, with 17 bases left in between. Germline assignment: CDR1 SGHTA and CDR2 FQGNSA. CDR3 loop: CASTSSPGPNSPLHF. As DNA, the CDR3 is TGTGCCAGCACCTCAAGTCCAGGGCCGAATTCACCCCTCCACTTT. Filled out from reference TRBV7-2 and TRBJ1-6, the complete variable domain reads GAGVSQSPSNKVTEKGKDVELRCDPISGHTALYWYRQSLGQGLEFLIYFQGNSAPDKSGLPSDRFSAERTGGSVSTLTIQRTQQEDSAVYLCASTSSPGPNSPLHFGNGTRLTVT.

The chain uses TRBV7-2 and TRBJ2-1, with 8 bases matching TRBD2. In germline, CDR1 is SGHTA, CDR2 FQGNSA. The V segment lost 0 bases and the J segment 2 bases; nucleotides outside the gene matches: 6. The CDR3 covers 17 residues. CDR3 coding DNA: TGTGCCAGCAGCTTAGCGTCCGGAGCGGGGGCCTACAATGAGCAGTTCTTC. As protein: CASSLASGAGAYNEQFF.

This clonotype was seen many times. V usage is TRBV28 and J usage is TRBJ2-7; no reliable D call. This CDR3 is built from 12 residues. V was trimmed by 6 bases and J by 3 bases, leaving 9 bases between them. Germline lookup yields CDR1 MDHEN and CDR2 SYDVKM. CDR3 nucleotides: TGTGCCAGCAGCTCTACCTACTACGAGCAGTACGTC. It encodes CASSSTYYEQYV.